This TCR beta chain is from a study of blood T cell repertoires in COVID-19. Background on the study: The samples span acute and convalescent COVID-19 from the United States, Italy and Spain.

Participants were aged about 18 to 89 years, lived in 20 to 30 US areas, and enrolled virtually. Assignments of participants to cohorts depended upon their own reported clinical history. The authors' processing: It was from reference gene primer amplification that nucleated cell counts were estimated. Repertoires were generated with immunoSEQ multiplex PCR, while TCRdb's copy carries only in-frame clones and drops some. The DNA was the basis for D and trimming; V, J and clone size are from that table. In the table there are 250,000 to 350,000 clones, roughly 88% of which are singletons. Germline assignment: CDR1 ENHRY and CDR2 SYGVKD. This CDR3 region has 15 residues. V trimming: 6 bases; J trimming: 0 bases; junction bases outside the gene matches: 6.

The source material was PBMCs or T cells enriched from blood (not recorded which). The V and J genes are TRBV10-3 and TRBJ2-3; 7 bases agree with TRBD2. The origin of this receptor is a woman aged 25-40 years who had recovered from COVID-19. The chain's CDR3 is CAISHLAESTDTQYF. As DNA, the CDR3 is TGTGCCATCAGCCATCTAGCGGAAAGCACAGATACGCAGTATTTT.